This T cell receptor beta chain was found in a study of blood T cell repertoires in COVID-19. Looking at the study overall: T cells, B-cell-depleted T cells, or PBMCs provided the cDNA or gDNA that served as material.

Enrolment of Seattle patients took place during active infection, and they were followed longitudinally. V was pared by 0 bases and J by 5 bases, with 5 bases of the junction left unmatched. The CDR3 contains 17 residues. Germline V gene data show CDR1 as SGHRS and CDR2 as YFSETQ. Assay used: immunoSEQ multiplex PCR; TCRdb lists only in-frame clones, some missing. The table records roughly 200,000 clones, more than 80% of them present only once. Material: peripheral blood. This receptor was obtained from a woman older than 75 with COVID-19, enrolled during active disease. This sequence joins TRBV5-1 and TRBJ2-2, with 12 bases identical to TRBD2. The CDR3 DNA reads TGCGCCAGCAGCTTGGGACTAGCGGGAGTCGGGACCGGGGAGCTGTTTTTT. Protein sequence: CASSLGLAGVGTGELFF.